This T cell receptor beta chain appears in the sequencing data of a study of a mutant IDH1 vaccine in newly diagnosed glioma (dated by TCRdb to the early 2020s). Broadly, across the study: Of the 32 patients who were treated, 62.5% were male and roughly 38% were female, and the mean age was around 41 years. Prior to enrollment, patients had been given standard therapy consisting of radiotherapy alone, temozolomide alone, or radiochemotherapy with temozolomide, with the combination given to most patients. Peripheral blood samples were drawn at six visits, namely V03 (baseline), V05, V07, V10, V12 and V13. For exploratory analyses, about two dozen treated patients had longitudinal TCRB deep sequencing done wherever samples were available. Broader findings and caveats from the paper: Pseudoprogression seemed to be unrelated to changes in the top peripheral T cell clonotypes found by TCRB sequencing. The authors stated that sample limitations prevented analyses of patient blood samples from being reproduced. Selection of PBMC samples for TCRB deep sequencing was based on availability. Across multiple MHC alleles, vaccine-induced immune responses were seen in around 93% of patients.

The library relied on the immunoSEQ multiplex PCR assay. Rearranged TCR beta chain sequences were amplified using the hsTCRB Kit according to the manufacturer's protocol. Sequencing of TCRB libraries was carried out on an Illumina MiSeq. The authors' analysis ran thus. The proprietary platform of the kit vendor was used for demultiplexing, trimming and gene mapping. TCRdb took over this immuneACCESS table, retaining in-frame rearrangements with V and J assigned. Such tables are incomplete; in checked studies, under half of the missing clones stem from an unresolved V gene, and the remainder is unexplained. That table furnishes V, J and clone size, whereas the DNA furnished D and trimming. In all, the sample holds under 65,000 clones, and roughly 80% of those were seen once. The ten most abundant clones make up about 1.7% of the sample. The CDR3 measures 13 amino acids from cysteine to phenylalanine. Just the 39-base CDR3 DNA is kept, in frame starting at base 1. CDR1 SGHTA and CDR2 FQGNSA are derived from the germline V gene. V loses 2 bases of germline sequence and J loses 5 bases, and the interval between the two ends is 9 bases.

With regard to this clone: This receptor's antigen is unknown. Nothing much larger sits one base from this clone, and base qualities are not available.

The time point label, as the study defines it: baseline, week 1 (first vaccination visit). The sample's treatment or condition label, in plain terms: pre-vaccination baseline after standard-of-care therapy. All donors had newly diagnosed IDH1-mutant astrocytomas of WHO grade 3 or 4 that showed loss of nuclear ATRX. The samples were drawn from NOA16, a multicentre, single-arm, open-label phase I trial in Germany that tested a mutant IDH1 peptide vaccine in humans for the first time. Visit V03 blood draws served as the baseline sample for immunogenicity testing. The DNeasy Blood and Tissue Kit was used to extract genomic DNA from EDTA blood for TCRB sequencing.

The input for sequencing was PBMCs, taken from a glioma patient treated with radiotherapy, temozolomide or both. The origin of this receptor is a woman between 35 and 50 years old with glioma. The rearrangement joined TRBV7-2 to TRBJ2-5; the best D guess is TRBD2, with 6 bases matching. At the DNA level, the sequence is TGTGCCAGCAGCTTAAATGCGGGGGAGACCCAGTACTTC. This sequence encodes CASSLNAGETQYF.